These 21 T cell receptor beta chains share one sample of origin, sequenced in a study of cytomegalovirus exposure and HLA in healthy donors. PCR used 60 Vbeta primers and 13 Jbeta primers. Sequenced by immunoSEQ multiplex PCR; TCRdb stores in-frame clones only, minus some. The repertoire holds some 110,000 clones, with roughly 68% as singletons. The sequenced material came from PBMCs. These TCRs come from a man younger than 40 in good health and CMV-seropositive.

The rearrangement links TRBV15 to TRBJ1-5, with D possibly matching TRBD1 (5 bases). V lost 0 bases to trimming and J lost 3 bases, with 12 bases between them. The CDR3 runs to 16 residues. CDR1 and CDR2 (germline): LNHNV, YYDKDF (reference sequence). As DNA, the CDR3 is TGTGCCACCAGCAGAGATATGCAGGGCGCCAATCAGCCCCAGCATTTT. Amino acids: CATSRDMQGANQPQHF. The variable domain in full, completed from reference TRBV15 and TRBJ1-5, reads DAMVIQNPRYQVTQFGKPVTLSCSQTLNHNVMYWYQQKSSQAPKLLFHYYDKDFNNEADTPDNFQSRRPNTSFCFLDIRSPGLGDTAMYLCATSRDMQGANQPQHFGDGTRLSIL.

This chain uses TRBV27 with TRBJ1-5; no reliable D call. The CDR3 extends over 14 amino acids. Germline CDR1 and CDR2: MNHEY and SMNVEV (reference sequence). Trimming took off 8 bases at V and 4 bases at J, with 15 bases between the two ends. This CDR3 reads CASRQDRGNQPQHF. The CDR3 coding sequence is TGTGCCAGCCGGCAGGACCGGGGTAATCAGCCCCAGCATTTT.

Note on this clone: The germline gene is not matched at one end of the junction; a read error may be the cause. V and J are TRBV7-8 and TRBJ2-7; tentative D call: TRBD1 (6 bases). Germline-derived CDR1 and CDR2 are SGHVS and FQNEAQ. The CDR3 is 17 amino acids. In DNA, the CDR3 is TGTGCCAGCAACTTAGGAGTGCTCCAGGGGCCCTCCTACGAGCAGTACTTC. This encodes CASNLGVLQGPSYEQYF.

The V call is TRBV19, the J call TRBJ1-1; TRBD1 agrees at 10 bases. Germline V gene lookup returns CDR1 LNHDA and CDR2 SQIVND (reference sequence). With V trimmed by 3 bases and J by 6 bases, 7 bases remained unmatched. The CDR3 sequence is 15 residues long. The chain's CDR3 is CASSIFGQGGSEAFF. Here the CDR3 DNA reads TGTGCCAGTAGTATTTTTGGACAGGGGGGCTCTGAAGCTTTCTTT.

The gene calls are TRBV5-1 and TRBJ1-1, with TRBD1 matching 9 bases. The CDR3 has 14 residues. Germline V gives CDR1 SGHRS, CDR2 YFSETQ. After removal of 10 bases from V and 4 bases from J, the junction contained 11 bases not matched to a gene. This CDR3 reads CASLQMTGGTEAFF. The CDR3 nucleotides read TGCGCCTCCCTTCAAATGACAGGGGGCACTGAAGCTTTCTTT. The whole variable domain, remainder taken from reference TRBV5-1 and TRBJ1-1, is KAGVTQTPRYLIKTRGQQVTLSCSPISGHRSVSWYQQTPGQGLQFLFEYFSETQRNKGNFPGRFSGRQFSNSRSEMNVSTLELGDSALYLCASLQMTGGTEAFFGQGTRLTVV.

Only a few counts were recorded for this clone. This sequence joins TRBV30 and TRBJ1-1, with 12 bases aligning to TRBD1. This CDR3 has 15 residues. Germline assignment: CDR1 GTSNPN and CDR2 SVGIG (reference sequence). V dropped 7 bases and J dropped 6; count of bases not matched to a gene: 12. Here the CDR3 reads CAFSGTGGMRAEAFF. In DNA form, the CDR3 reads TGTGCCTTCAGTGGGACAGGGGGCATGAGGGCTGAAGCTTTCTTT.

The CDR3 nucleotides read TGTGCCAGCGGAGACAGGGGCAATCAGCCCCAGCATTTT. Encoded protein: CASGDRGNQPQHF. The chain employs TRBV6-1 and TRBJ1-5; 7 positions agree with TRBD1. Trimming at V came to 8 bases and at J to 2 bases, leaving 3 bases not matched to a gene. Germline-derived CDR1 and CDR2 are MNHNS and SASEGT. The CDR3 runs to 13 residues.

This chain joins TRBV7-2 and TRBJ1-1; 8 bases agree with TRBD1. The CDR3 length is 13 residues. V lost 3 bases to trimming and J lost 6 bases; unmatched junction nucleotides: 3. CDR1 SGHTA and CDR2 FQGNSA come from the germline V gene. Here the CDR3 reads CASSFLQGAEAFF. The CDR3 DNA is TGTGCCAGCAGCTTTCTACAGGGGGCTGAAGCTTTCTTT. The variable domain in full, completed from reference TRBV7-2 and TRBJ1-1, reads GAGVSQSPSNKVTEKGKDVELRCDPISGHTALYWYRQSLGQGLEFLIYFQGNSAPDKSGLPSDRFSAERTGGSVSTLTIQRTQQEDSAVYLCASSFLQGAEAFFGQGTRLTVV.

The chain uses TRBV4-1 and TRBJ1-6, with 7 positions matching TRBD1. The germline CDR1 and CDR2 sequences are MGHRA and YSYEKL. This CDR3 spans 18 amino acids. V was clipped by 2 bases and J by 7 bases; unmatched bases: 14. For the CDR3, the DNA is TGCGCCAGCAGCCAATCTTCTAGGGGGCGCGATTGGAATTCACCCCTCCACTTT. Its protein is CASSQSSRGRDWNSPLHF.

Written as DNA, the CDR3 is TGTGCCAGCAGCTTATTAGGGGGAATCTATGAGCAGTTCTTC. Encoded protein: CASSLLGGIYEQFF. The chain combines TRBV5-4 with TRBJ2-1, with D possibly matching TRBD1 (6 bases). Trimming took off 2 bases at V and 8 bases at J, with 14 bases between the two ends. The CDR3 length is 14 residues. Germline-derived CDR1 and CDR2 are SGHNT and YYREEE (reference sequence). Looking up the rest from reference TRBV5-4 and TRBJ2-1 gives the full variable domain: ETGVTQSPTHLIKTRGQQVTLRCSSQSGHNTVSWYQQALGQGPQFIFQYYREEENGRGNFPPRFSGLQFPNYSSELNVNALELDDSALYLCASSLLGGIYEQFFGPGTRLTVL.

V is TRBV2 and J is TRBJ2-1; the match to TRBD1 covers 10 bases. The CDR3 sequence is 16 residues long. Germline CDR1 SNHLY, CDR2 FYNNEI. V shed 5 bases and J 6 bases; nucleotides not matched to a gene: 10. CDR3 DNA: TGTGCCAGCAGTCCTACCCGTGGACAGGGGGGCAATGAGCAGTTCTTC. Translation gives CASSPTRGQGGNEQFF. The variable domain in full, completed from reference TRBV2 and TRBJ2-1, reads EPEVTQTPSHQVTQMGQEVILRCVPISNHLYFYWYRQILGQKVEFLVSFYNNEISEKSEIFDDQFSVERPDGSNFTLKIRSTKLEDSAMYFCASSPTRGQGGNEQFFGPGTRLTVL.

The chain employs TRBV30 and TRBJ1-4; no reliable D call. V lost 3 bases, J lost 6 bases, and 14 bases lay in between. This CDR3 contains 14 residues. Germline values: CDR1 GTSNPN, CDR2 SVGIG (reference sequence). CDR3 amino acids: CAWSARWLDEKLFF. The CDR3 DNA follows: TGTGCCTGGAGCGCAAGGTGGCTAGATGAAAAACTGTTTTTT.

The chain links TRBV9 to TRBJ2-1; 10 bases are a match to TRBD2. The length of the CDR3 is 15 residues. The V segment lost 3 bases and the J segment 3 bases; nucleotides outside the gene matches: 3. Germline V lookup: CDR1 SGDLS, CDR2 YYNGEE. The CDR3 is CASSERGGHYNEQFF. CDR3 in DNA: TGTGCCAGCAGCGAGCGGGGGGGACACTACAATGAGCAGTTCTTC.

The chain employs TRBV6-5 and TRBJ2-5, with D perhaps TRBD2 (5 bases). Germline values: CDR1 MNHEY, CDR2 SVGAGI. The CDR3 totals 14 residues. The ends were cut back, 5 bases at V and 4 bases at J, with 14 bases in the middle. The CDR3 DNA follows: TGTGCCAGCAGTGAATCGAGCGGCGGAGAGACCCAGTACTTC. Its protein is CASSESSGGETQYF.

The J gene is TRBJ1-4, the V gene TRBV29-1; 9 nucleotides align to TRBD1. Losses at the gene ends were 6 bases for V and 4 bases for J; bases not matched to a gene: 3. The germline V gene has CDR1 SQVTM and CDR2 ANQGSEA. The CDR3 contains 13 residues. The CDR3 here is CSVPDRGNEKLFF. DNA of the CDR3: TGCAGCGTCCCGGACAGGGGTAATGAAAAACTGTTTTTT.

This rearrangement joins TRBV11-2 to TRBJ1-1, with D possibly being TRBD1 (6 bases). With 5 bases removed from V and 1 base from J, the gap between germline ends came to 14 bases. The CDR3 loop spans 15 amino acids. Germline V gene sequence: CDR1 SGHAT, CDR2 FQNNGV. This chain's CDR3 is CASSPLRGSNTEAFF. CDR3 in DNA: TGTGCCAGCAGCCCACTCAGGGGATCGAACACTGAAGCTTTCTTT.

V usage is TRBV12-2 and J usage is TRBJ2-7; the table names TRBD1, a call not compared with the DNA. TRBV12-2 has pseudogene status. The CDR3 extends over 17 amino acids. The CDR3 DNA sequence: TGTGCAAGTCGCTCCGACAGGGCTCTACGGTCCGACTACGAGCAGTACGTC. Translating gives CASRSDRALRSDYEQYV.

Only a few counts were recorded for this clone. This chain uses TRBV11-2 with TRBJ2-7; 11 nucleotides align to TRBD1. CDR3 length equals 18 residues. The germline CDR1 and CDR2 sequences are SGHAT and FQNNGV. With 4 bases clipped from V and 2 bases from J, the junction kept 13 bases outside the gene matches. CDR3 nucleotide sequence: TGTGCCAGCAGCTCCCCACTAACCGGACAGGGGGCCCCCTACGAGCAGTACGTC. It translates to CASSSPLTGQGAPYEQYV.

The chain recombines TRBV5-1 with TRBJ1-4, with a weak D call TRBD1 (6 bases). Trimming cost V 1 base and J 5 bases, with 15 bases left between them. Germline V gene lookup returns CDR1 SGHRS and CDR2 YFSETQ. The CDR3 is 16 amino acids. The CDR3 spells CASSLRQGQLNEKLFF. The CDR3 nucleotides are TGCGCCAGCAGCTTGCGTCAAGGACAGCTCAATGAAAAACTGTTTTTT.

This clone appeared a few times. In DNA, the CDR3 is TGTGCCAGCTGTCGACAGGGGAACTATGGCTACACCTTC. The encoded protein is CASCRQGNYGYTF. This chain connects TRBV5-8 to TRBJ1-2; 8 bases are a match to TRBD1. With V trimmed by 7 bases and J by 2 bases, 4 bases remained unmatched. The V gene's germline CDR1 is SGHTS and CDR2 YDEGEE. This CDR3 has 13 amino acids.

The genes are TRBV9 and TRBJ2-3; 9 bases are shared with TRBD2. CDR3 size: 17 residues. The trim removed 3 bases at V and 6 bases at J, leaving 14 bases unmatched. Germline loops: CDR1 SGDLS, CDR2 YYNGEE. The CDR3 bases are TGTGCCAGCAGCGACATGGGGGCGGGAGGGCCAGTGGATACGCAGTATTTT. This encodes CASSDMGAGGPVDTQYF.